This T cell receptor (beta chain) was sequenced during a study of PD-1 blockade in classical Hodgkin lymphoma. Study-wide points: The CD4+ diversity rise by C4D1 was clearest in complete responders. A reduction in baseline TCR diversity was reportedly seen in newly diagnosed patients relative to healthy donors.

Trimming took off 1 base at V and 8 bases at J, with 14 bases between the two ends. From germline, CDR1 is LNHDA and CDR2 SQIVND (reference sequence). The CDR3 consists of 15 residues. Every patient relapsed after autologous stem cell transplantation, and brentuximab vedotin exposure varied. Complete response, partial response or progressive disease constituted the best responses recorded. To note about this clone: The antigen remains undetermined.

Repertoires were generated with immunoSEQ multiplex PCR, while TCRdb's copy carries only in-frame clones and drops some. The data show about 98,000 clones, over 85% seen once. The chain combines TRBV19 with TRBJ1-4; no clear D gene. This clonotype originated in a human donor with classical Hodgkin lymphoma. The specimen comprised peripheral blood mononuclear cells (PBMCs), sampled at baseline. The CDR3 region is CASSIGARQEEKLFF. The CDR3 region has the DNA TGTGCCAGTAGTATAGGGGCCAGGCAGGAAGAAAAACTGTTTTTT.